The rows below give T cell receptor beta chains drawn from one sample of a study of blood T cells in healthy people across ages. From the 5' RACE reads, TCRdb called clonotypes with MiXCR, one entry per CDR3 protein. This table holds roughly 1 million distinct CDR3 sequences, 20% to 25% found once. This same sample was also part of a study on T cells of mothers and their children.

The material sequenced was blood. The receptors derive from a girl aged 2 to 9 in good health. Both conserved end residues are part of each CDR3. D genes are given only for firm matches. Only part of the rows carry a size: once, few, many, or a class if the clone is expanded.

TRBJ2-5	-	TRBD1	TRBV12-5	CASGLLTGTEETQYF	TGTGCTAGTGGTTTGTTAACCGGGACAGAAGAGACCCAGTACTTC
TRBJ1-5	-	-	TRBV11-2	CASSATGNQPQHF	TGTGCCAGCAGCGCGACAGGCAATCAGCCCCAGCATTTT
TRBJ2-5	few	-	TRBV7-2	CAKTDHCRGETQYF	TGTGCCAAGACAGATCACTGCCGTGGGGAGACCCAGTACTTC
TRBJ1-3	few	-	TRBV6-1	CASPGANTIYF	TGTGCCAGCCCTGGTGCCAACACCATATATTTT
TRBJ2-5	few	-	TRBV6-1	CASSEVSSYQETQYF	TGTGCCAGCAGTGAAGTCTCCTCGTACCAAGAGACCCAGTACTTC
TRBJ2-1	few	-	TRBV20-1	CSATKTGSSYNEQFF	TGCAGTGCAACCAAGACAGGAAGCTCCTACAATGAGCAGTTCTTC
TRBJ2-3	-	-	TRBV2	CVSSAVVATQYF	TGTGTCAGCAGTGCTGTGGTCGCTACGCAGTATTTT
TRBJ2-5	few	-	TRBV11-2	CASSLGLAPVGETQYF	TGTGCCAGCAGCTTAGGTCTAGCCCCCGTGGGGGAGACCCAGTACTTC
TRBJ2-3	-	TRBD1	TRBV27	CASSPLTGNKGDTQYF	TGTGCCAGCAGTCCCCTGACAGGGAATAAGGGAGATACGCAGTATTTT
TRBJ1-2	many	-	TRBV25-1	CASSGIRTDYGYTF	TGTGCCAGCAGTGGCATCCGGACAGACTATGGCTACACCTTC
TRBJ1-2	few	-	TRBV12-3/TRBV12-4	CASSFEREYRGYTF	TGTGCCAGCAGTTTCGAGAGGGAGTATCGTGGCTACACCTTC
TRBJ1-1	-	-	TRBV29-1	CSVQRGAINTEAFF	TGCAGCGTTCAGCGGGGGGCCATAAACACTGAAGCTTTCTTT
TRBJ2-7	-	-	TRBV29-1	CSVDLGTEQYF	TGCAGCGTTGATCTAGGGACCGAGCAGTACTTC
TRBJ2-7	-	TRBD2	TRBV10-2	CASGWGGEQYF	TGCGCCAGCGGGTGGGGGGGCGAGCAGTACTTC
TRBJ2-5	-	-	TRBV11-2	CASSLWGAETETQYF	TGTGCCAGCAGCTTATGGGGGGCCGAGACGGAGACCCAGTACTTC
TRBJ1-2	-	-	TRBV5-5	CAGSLGTEHYGYTF	TGTGCCGGCAGCTTGGGGACTGAACACTATGGCTACACCTTC
TRBJ1-1	few	-	TRBV18	CASSPIRTGVDTEAFF	TGTGCCAGCTCACCAATCCGCACGGGGGTTGACACTGAAGCTTTCTTT
TRBJ2-1	few	-	TRBV13	CASSWMTITNEQFF	TGTGCCAGCAGCTGGATGACTATAACCAATGAGCAGTTCTTC
TRBJ2-6	-	-	TRBV6-2/TRBV6-3	CASSYSVSGANVLTF	TGTGCCAGCAGTTACAGCGTCTCTGGGGCCAACGTCCTGACTTTC
TRBJ1-4	few	-	TRBV4-3	CASSQDRTNDEKLFF	TGCGCCAGCAGCCAAGACAGGACGAATGATGAAAAACTGTTTTTT
TRBJ1-4	few	-	TRBV29-1	CSASGFTNEKLFF	TGCAGCGCCTCAGGATTTACTAATGAAAAACTGTTTTTT
TRBJ2-7	few	TRBD2	TRBV12-3/TRBV12-4	CASNLAGVGSYEQYF	TGTGCCAGCAACCTAGCGGGAGTCGGGTCCTACGAGCAGTACTTC
TRBJ1-2	-	-	TRBV5-8	CASSGNRRGGYTF	TGTGCCAGCAGTGGAAACCGGAGGGGAGGCTACACCTTC
TRBJ2-6	-	-	TRBV9	CASSVAVVSSSGANVLTF	TGTGCCAGCAGCGTAGCTGTGGTTAGCAGCTCTGGGGCCAACGTCCTGACTTTC
TRBJ2-7	few	-	TRBV10-3	CAISESDRLGYF	TGTGCCATCAGTGAGTCGGATCGGCTGGGGTACTTC
TRBJ2-1	-	TRBD2	TRBV7-2	CASSPGLAYYNEQFF	TGTGCCAGCAGCCCGGGACTAGCGTACTACAATGAGCAGTTCTTC
TRBJ1-2	-	-	TRBV27	CASRAGAYGYTF	TGTGCCAGCAGGGCGGGTGCCTATGGCTACACCTTC
TRBJ1-4	-	-	TRBV7-2	CASSLRGSKEKLFF	TGTGCCAGCAGCTTACGAGGGTCGAAGGAAAAACTGTTTTTT
TRBJ2-7	few	-	TRBV5-8	CASRPTRKSSYEQYF	TGTGCCAGCAGGCCAACAAGGAAAAGCTCCTACGAGCAGTACTTC
TRBJ2-3	-	-	TRBV11-2	CASSHTTWADTQYF	TGTGCCAGCAGCCATACAACATGGGCAGATACGCAGTATTTT
TRBJ2-7	few	-	TRBV12-3/TRBV12-4	CASSFGLARGEQYF	TGTGCCAGCAGTTTTGGTCTTGCTCGGGGCGAGCAGTACTTC
TRBJ1-2	-	-	TRBV20-1	CSARDILHYGYAF	TGCAGTGCTAGAGATATTCTCCACTATGGCTACGCCTTC
TRBJ2-7	-	TRBD2	TRBV29-1	CSASGSTYEQYF	TGCAGCGCGAGCGGGAGTACGTACGAGCAGTACTTC
TRBJ2-1	once	TRBD1	TRBV6-1	CASDLGQYNEQFF	TGTGCCAGTGATTTGGGACAGTACAATGAGCAGTTCTTC
TRBJ2-5	few	TRBD1	TRBV6-6	CASSYSTGARVYF	TGTGCCAGCAGTTACTCGACAGGGGCAAGGGTTTACTTC
TRBJ1-3	-	TRBD1	TRBV11-3	CASSLAIGTARNTIYF	TGTGCCAGCAGCTTGGCGATCGGGACAGCAAGAAACACCATATATTTT
TRBJ2-2	-	-	TRBV20-1	CSARRENTGELFF	TGCAGTGCTAGAAGGGAGAACACCGGGGAGCTGTTTTTT
TRBJ2-2	few	TRBD2	TRBV19	CASSILAGAGELFF	TGTGCCAGTAGTATTTTAGCGGGGGCCGGGGAGCTGTTTTTT
TRBJ2-2	-	-	TRBV11-2	CASSLLFRGTGELFF	TGTGCCAGCAGCTTGTTATTCCGGGGTACCGGGGAGCTGTTTTTT
TRBJ1-2	-	TRBD1	TRBV6-5	CASSLIGDSDGYTF	TGTGCCAGCAGTCTTATAGGGGACAGTGATGGCTACACCTTC
TRBJ1-6	few	TRBD1	TRBV12-3/TRBV12-4	CASSSQTGGKSPLHF	TGTGCCAGCAGTTCCCAGACAGGGGGCAAGTCACCCCTCCACTTT
TRBJ2-4	-	-	TRBV27	CASSPYWGNIQYF	TGTGCCAGCAGTCCCTACTGGGGAAACATTCAGTACTTC
TRBJ1-5	few	-	TRBV5-1	CASSLVGESGQPQHF	TGCGCCAGCAGCTTGGTAGGGGAATCCGGTCAGCCCCAGCATTTT
TRBJ1-2	-	-	TRBV7-2	CASSWGDSLGSGYTF	TGTGCCAGCAGCTGGGGGGATTCTCTAGGTTCGGGCTACACCTTC
TRBJ2-3	-	-	TRBV20-1	CSAFWGDTQYF	TGCAGTGCTTTTTGGGGGGATACGCAGTATTTT
TRBJ2-1	-	-	TRBV7-9	CASSLIRDEQFF	TGTGCCAGCAGCTTAATTCGAGATGAGCAGTTCTTC
TRBJ2-3	-	-	TRBV12-3/TRBV12-4	CASSLAGVLDTQYF	TGTGCCAGCAGTTTAGCGGGAGTTTTGGATACGCAGTATTTT